The 8 T cell receptor beta chains given below trace back to one sample, sequenced in a study of T cell repertoires in cytomegalovirus infection (dated by TCRdb to about 2019). The treatment or condition label for this specimen denotes: in vitro stimulation with specific CMV peptide epitopes to enrich CMV-specific T cells. Antigens of these TCRs are unknown. The sequencer was an Illumina HiSeq 1500. TCRdb passed the public sequencing reads through fastp at Q25 and MiXCR, retaining productive beta sequences. Entries are consolidated by CDR3 protein sequence, retaining the most common genes and DNA. This sample comprises about 310,000 distinct CDR3 sequences, 20% to 30% of them detected only once. The top ten clones comprise roughly 14% of the sample. Sequenced material: cultured PBMCs, taken from culture after CMV antigen stimulation. These receptors came from a human donor in good health (CMV status not recorded). Some clones in this sample may be carry-over from other donors' samples.

Many counts were recorded for this clonotype. V and J are TRBV12-3 or TRBV12-4 and TRBJ1-5, with 8 bases aligning to TRBD1. This CDR3 comprises 16 residues. V gave up 2 bases and J gave up 0 bases; unmatched junction bases: 3. DNA for the CDR3: TGTGCCAGCAGTTTAAACGACAGGGGTAGCAATCAGCCCCAGCATTTT. Protein sequence: CASSLNDRGSNQPQHF.

The rearrangement uses TRBV12-5 and TRBJ1-5; D is unclear. Germline V gene sequence: CDR1 LGHNT, CDR2 FRNRAP. Trimming left V 1 base short and J 4 bases short, with 8 bases between. This CDR3 is built from 14 residues. The CDR3 sequence: CASGLDISNQPQHF. CDR3 nucleotides: TGTGCTAGTGGTTTGGACATTTCTAATCAGCCCCAGCATTTT.

The rearrangement joins TRBV19 to TRBJ2-7; the match to TRBD1 covers 10 bases. Germline CDR1 LNHDA, CDR2 SQIVND (reference sequence). The CDR3 runs to 15 residues. The J segment lost 6 bases and the V segment lost 5 bases, leaving 10 bases of the junction unmatched. The CDR3 nucleotides are TGTGCCAGTAGTCGCCCACCCGGGACAGGGGTCGAGCAGTACTTC. Translation: CASSRPPGTGVEQYF.

In this sample, this clonotype turned up a few times. This rearrangement joins TRBV7-2 to TRBJ1-5; 7 bases agree with TRBD1. In germline, CDR1 is SGHTA, CDR2 FQGNSA. V lost 0 bases, J lost 0 bases, and 5 bases stayed unmatched. The CDR3 length is 17 residues. The DNA of the CDR3 is TGTGCCAGCAGCTTAGCTGGGACAGCATATAGCAATCAGCCCCAGCATTTT. Protein sequence: CASSLAGTAYSNQPQHF. The full variable domain, in which reference TRBV7-2 and TRBJ1-5 provide the parts outside the CDR3, is GAGVSQSPSNKVTEKGKDVELRCDPISGHTALYWYRQSLGQGLEFLIYFQGNSAPDKSGLPSDRFSAERTGGSVSTLTIQRTQQEDSAVYLCASSLAGTAYSNQPQHFGDGTRLSIL.

The rearrangement uses TRBV5-6 and TRBJ2-3; D gene ambiguous. Germline loops: CDR1 SGHDT, CDR2 YYEEEE. V lost 4 bases, J lost 2 bases, and 23 bases lay in between. This CDR3 spans 18 amino acids. The CDR3 loop is CASSREDGPYKSTDTQYF. CDR3 DNA sequence: TGTGCCAGCAGCCGCGAAGACGGCCCCTACAAATCCACAGATACGCAGTATTTT.

The rearrangement uses TRBV20-1 and TRBJ2-5; 7 bases agree with TRBD2. This CDR3 is built from 15 residues. Germline V gene data show CDR1 as DFQATT and CDR2 as SNEGSKA (reference sequence). The trim removed 2 bases at V and 2 bases at J, leaving 8 bases unmatched. CDR3 loop: CSARPMTSKQETQYF. Here the CDR3 DNA reads TGCAGTGCTAGACCAATGACTAGCAAACAAGAGACCCAGTACTTC.

The V call is TRBV5-6, the J call TRBJ2-7; 12 nucleotides line up with TRBD2. The CDR3 has 14 residues. Germline V CDR1 and CDR2: SGHDT, YYEEEE. V dropped 4 bases and J dropped 6; count of bases not matched to a gene: 5. The CDR3 reads CASSGLAGGSEQYF. The CDR3 DNA sequence: TGTGCCAGCAGCGGTCTAGCGGGAGGGTCCGAGCAGTACTTC.

This clonotype has a count of ten or more. V usage is TRBV7-2 and J usage is TRBJ1-5, with unresolved D. The germline gives CDR1 SGHTA, CDR2 FQGNSA. This CDR3 region has 15 residues. Trimming removed 5 bases from V and 8 bases from J, with 19 bases in between. The CDR3 reads CASSLGSGNREPQHF. The CDR3, as DNA: TGTGCCAGCAGCCTTGGCAGTGGGAACCGAGAGCCCCAGCATTTT.